This is a list of T cell receptor beta chains from one sample in a study of CD8 T cells in ankylosing spondylitis. TCRdb independently ran MiXCR on the 5' RACE reads; one entry per CDR3 protein. This sample has over 600,000 distinct CDR3 sequences, with under 20% found just once. The sequenced sample consisted of blood, either unsorted or a sorted T cell fraction (not recorded which). The receptors were sampled from a male donor with ankylosing spondylitis. Both conserved end residues are part of each CDR3. Each record gives: J gene, clone size, D gene, V gene, CDR3 DNA, CDR3 protein. A D gene is named only where the DNA matches it firmly. Rows may omit the clone size; those that give it use once, few, many or a size class.

>TRBJ2-2|NA|NA|TRBV6-6
TGTGCCAGCATCCTGGGCGGAGGGGGAGGTACCGGGGAGCTGTTTTTT
CASILGGGGGTGELFF
>TRBJ2-7|few|NA|TRBV15
TGTGCCACCAGCGGGAGCAGGGGTGATGAGCAGTACTTC
CATSGSRGDEQYF
>TRBJ2-7|NA|TRBD1|TRBV6-4
TGTGCCAGCAGAGGTTCCGGGACAGGGGGACTAGACTCCTACGAGCAGTACTTC
CASRGSGTGGLDSYEQYF
>TRBJ2-7|NA|NA|TRBV27
TGTGCCAGCAGAATTAGCCCCGGCTCATCCTACGAGCAGTACTTC
CASRISPGSSYEQYF
>TRBJ2-3|few|TRBD1|TRBV5-1
TGCGCCAGCAGCCGGGACAGCTTTGGAAGCACAGATACGCAGTATTTT
CASSRDSFGSTDTQYF
>TRBJ2-5|NA|TRBD2|TRBV29-1
TGCAGCGGCCGGACTAGCGGGGTCGAGACCCAGTACTTC
CSGRTSGVETQYF
>TRBJ2-5|NA|TRBD1|TRBV5-1
TGCGCCAGCAGCCGAGGGACAGAGCAAGAGACCCAGTACTTC
CASSRGTEQETQYF
>TRBJ2-1|NA|NA|TRBV7-2
TGTGCCAGCAGCTCTCTTAATCAAGCGACCTTCTACAATGAGCAGTTCTTC
CASSSLNQATFYNEQFF
>TRBJ1-1|few|NA|TRBV5-4
TGTGCCAGCAGCTTGAGGGCCGGGGGGGACACTGAAGCTTTCTTT
CASSLRAGGDTEAFF
>TRBJ1-4|NA|NA|TRBV12-3/TRBV12-4
TGTGCCAGCAGTCCATCCTTGGACGGAAGAAAACTGTTTTTT
CASSPSLDGRKLFF
>TRBJ1-4|NA|NA|TRBV12-3/TRBV12-4
TGTGCCAGCGGCCGGACTCCAACTAATGAAAAACTGTTTTTT
CASGRTPTNEKLFF
>TRBJ2-2|many|TRBD1|TRBV2
TGTGCCAGCAGGGACCTCAGGGGGCAGGGCACCGGGGAGCTGTTTTTT
CASRDLRGQGTGELFF
>TRBJ2-7|few|TRBD1|TRBV12-5
TGTGCTAGTGGTTTGCGTACCGGGACAGGGAACGAGCAGTACTTC
CASGLRTGTGNEQYF
>TRBJ1-6|few|NA|TRBV11-1
TGTGCCAGCAGCGGAGGAGGGGCGCCGAGATCCCTCCACTTT
CASSGGGAPRSLHF
>TRBJ1-1|NA|TRBD1|TRBV11-1
TGTGCCAGCAGCGAAACGGGGACAGGGTTACGGATAGGCACTGAAGCTTTCTTT
CASSETGTGLRIGTEAFF
>TRBJ2-7|few|NA|TRBV27
TGTGCCAGCAGTCCCTATCCCCGGGGCGAGCAGTACTTC
CASSPYPRGEQYF
>TRBJ2-2|NA|TRBD2|TRBV25-1
TGTGCCAGCAGGAGGGGAGGGACGGCCGGGGAGCTGTTTTTT
CASRRGGTAGELFF
>TRBJ1-2|NA|NA|TRBV12-3/TRBV12-4
TGTGCCAGCAGTGCCCGGAATGGGGCGGGCTATGGCTACACCTTC
CASSARNGAGYGYTF
>TRBJ1-1|NA|TRBD1|TRBV5-1
TGCGCCAGCAGCTGGGGGGCAGGGGGAATGAACACTGAAGCTTTCTTT
CASSWGAGGMNTEAFF
>TRBJ2-2|NA|NA|TRBV4-2
TGTGCCAGCAGCCACGGTAACACCGGGGAGCTGTTTTTT
CASSHGNTGELFF
>TRBJ2-7|few|TRBD2|TRBV5-8
TGTGCCAGCAGCTTGCGGGGGGGCTTTGCCTACGAGCAGTACTTC
CASSLRGGFAYEQYF
>TRBJ2-1|NA|TRBD2|TRBV24-1
TGTGCCACCAGCCCGGGGGGGTACAATGAGCAGTTCTTC
CATSPGGYNEQFF
>TRBJ2-5|once|TRBD1|TRBV5-1
TGCGCCAGCAGCTATTCAGGGGGCAGGGAGACCCAGTACTTC
CASSYSGGRETQYF
>TRBJ2-3|NA|NA|TRBV5-5
TGTGCCAGCAGCTTACCCCGGGCCCTTCGGGCAGATACGCAGTATTTT
CASSLPRALRADTQYF
>TRBJ2-5|many|TRBD2|TRBV3-1
TGTGCCAGCAGCCAATTGGTCAGCGGGAGGGGGACCCAGTACTTC
CASSQLVSGRGTQYF
>TRBJ1-1|NA|NA|TRBV29-1
TGCAGCGTTGAAGAACCCCCGCTGAACACTGAAGCTTTCTTT
CSVEEPPLNTEAFF
>TRBJ2-7|few|NA|TRBV11-2
TGTGCCAGCAGCTTAGTGCCCCAAGTGGGGGTCCGGGGCGAGCAGTACTTC
CASSLVPQVGVRGEQYF
>TRBJ2-1|NA|TRBD2|TRBV28
TGTGCCAGCCTGGCGGGGGGGTTTAGCTCCTACAATGAGCAGTTCTTC
CASLAGGFSSYNEQFF
>TRBJ2-7|few|NA|TRBV6-1
TGTGCCAGCAGTGAAAGCCCAGGGAACCCGATCTACGAGCAGTACTTC
CASSESPGNPIYEQYF
>TRBJ1-3|many|TRBD1|TRBV5-4
TGTGCCAGCAGCCGACAGGGGAAGGGAGGAAACACCATATATTTT
CASSRQGKGGNTIYF
>TRBJ2-1|NA|TRBD1|TRBV7-9
TGTGCCAGCAGCCCGCTGACAGGGATCTACAATGAGCAGTTCTTC
CASSPLTGIYNEQFF
>TRBJ2-5|NA|NA|TRBV10-3
TGTGCCATCAGTGAGGGATCCGGGCAAGAGACCCAGTACTTC
CAISEGSGQETQYF
>TRBJ2-1|few|NA|TRBV3-1
TGTGCCAGCAGCCTCTACAGGGGGGGTGAGCAGTTCTTC
CASSLYRGGEQFF
>TRBJ2-1|NA|NA|TRBV6-2/TRBV6-3
TGTGCCAGCACCATAGAGGGGACCTACAATGAGCAGTTCTTC
CASTIEGTYNEQFF
>TRBJ2-1|NA|NA|TRBV2
TGTGCCAGCCTCAGTGACGGCGCTAATGAGCAGTTCTTC
CASLSDGANEQFF
>TRBJ2-7|few|NA|TRBV29-1
TGCAGCGCCGGCGGGCCCGGCCTCTACGAGCAGTACTTC
CSAGGPGLYEQYF